These 8 T cell receptor beta chains originate from one sample sequenced in a study of Ad26.COV2.S vaccination and SARS-CoV-2 variants. Produced via immunoSEQ multiplex PCR; TCRdb's table is partial and in-frame only. The repertoire holds approximately 410,000 clones, 92% seen once, with 1.5% to 2% in the top ten. Treatment meaning: 19 received Ad26.COV2.S at low or high dose, single or two shots; several received placebo; per-sample allocation not given. Sample collection was performed on day 63 after the first vaccine or placebo injection. The sequencing here drew on peripheral blood, taken in a trial of Ad26.COV2.S vaccine versus placebo. These TCRs come from a person between 18 and 59 years old who received the Ad26.COV2.S COVID-19 vaccine or a placebo.

The V call is TRBV4-3, the J call TRBJ2-1; D gene unclear. Trimming shortened V by 0 bases and J by 6 bases, and 9 bases separated the two germline ends. This CDR3 is built from 14 residues. Germline lookup yields CDR1 LGHNA and CDR2 YSLEER. The CDR3 DNA follows: TGCGCCAGCAGCCAAGATAGGGCAGGCAATGAGCAGTTCTTC. It yields the protein CASSQDRAGNEQFF.

V gene TRBV29-1 combines with J gene TRBJ2-1, with D tentatively TRBD2 (6 bases). Germline loops: CDR1 SQVTM, CDR2 ANQGSEA. Between the trimmed V and J ends, which lost 5 bases and 3 bases, there was a span of 17 bases. This CDR3 is 15 amino acids long. The CDR3 protein is CSVIGGEKDYNEQFF. Here the CDR3 DNA reads TGCAGCGTTATCGGGGGTGAGAAGGACTACAATGAGCAGTTCTTC.

The chain combines TRBV28 with TRBJ2-3; 9 bases are shared with TRBD2. The length of the CDR3 is 16 residues. The junction had 7 bases not matched to a gene; V was cut back by 4 bases and J by 2 bases. Germline V gene sequence: CDR1 MDHEN, CDR2 SYDVKM. In DNA, the CDR3 is TGTGCCAGCAGTTCACCGGGACTAGCAAACACAGATACGCAGTATTTT. Translating it yields CASSSPGLANTDTQYF.

This rearrangement joins TRBV6-6 to TRBJ1-1, with a tentative D call TRBD1 (5 bases). Trimming left V 0 bases short and J 6 bases short, with 17 bases between. The CDR3 totals 16 residues. Germline CDR1 MNHNY, CDR2 SVGAGI (reference sequence). CDR3 residues: CASSYSQGTASPEAFF. DNA for the CDR3: TGTGCCAGCAGTTACTCCCAGGGAACCGCCTCGCCTGAAGCTTTCTTT.

Here the CDR3 reads CASSISTPYGYTF. The DNA for the CDR3 is TGTGCCAGTAGTATCTCCACCCCCTATGGCTACACCTTC. The chain employs TRBV19 and TRBJ1-2; D unclear. With 3 bases removed from V and 4 bases from J, the gap between germline ends came to 9 bases. CDR1 is LNHDA, CDR2 SQIVND, per germline (reference sequence). The CDR3 totals 13 residues.

The CDR3 DNA sequence: TGTGCCAGTAAGGAAAAGGGTAGTCAGCCCCAGCATTTT. This encodes CASKEKGSQPQHF. This rearrangement joins TRBV19 to TRBJ1-5, with D hard to call. Looked up from germline, CDR1 is LNHDA and CDR2 is SQIVND (reference sequence). V was pared by 7 bases and J by 6 bases, with 13 bases between. The CDR3 sequence is 13 residues long.

The chain combines TRBV28 with TRBJ2-2; TRBD2 might be the D (5 bases). CDR1 is MDHEN, CDR2 SYDVKM, per germline. The CDR3 extends over 17 amino acids. V lost 5 bases, J lost 4 bases, and 20 bases lay in between. CDR3 nucleotides: TGTGCCAGCAGTCCCAAGTCGGGTGGAGGAGGCACCGGGGAGCTGTTTTTT. This encodes CASSPKSGGGGTGELFF.

This chain connects TRBV9 to TRBJ2-3; D tentatively reads TRBD1 or TRBD2 (6 bases each). The CDR3 has 16 residues. Germline CDR1 is SGDLS and CDR2 is YYNGEE. V dropped 1 base and J dropped 2 bases, with 14 bases sitting between them. As DNA, the CDR3 is TGTGCCAGCAGCGTATTCACGGGGGCCGACACAGATACGCAGTATTTT. Translated, it gives CASSVFTGADTDTQYF.